This TCR beta chain is from a study of shared T cell receptors in the human thymus. CDR3 size: 14 residues. Germline CDR1 is SNHLY and CDR2 is FYNNEI. V lost 8 bases, J lost 4 bases, and 9 bases stayed unmatched. Sequencing was performed with immunoSEQ multiplex PCR; in TCRdb, only in-frame clones are kept and a portion is missing. The repertoire consists of about 660,000 clones, with around 87% occurring once and the leading ten covering more than 0.009%. This sample was shared with a second study, whose subject was human thymus T cells.

This receptor was obtained from a boy younger than two with a congenital heart defect. Sequenced material: thymocytes. J is TRBJ2-7 and V is TRBV2; 9 nucleotides agree with TRBD2. CDR3 coding DNA: TGTGCCAGCTTACTGGCGGGAGGGGTGTACGAGCAGTACTTC. This gives the protein CASLLAGGVYEQYF. The variable domain in full, with the rest retrieved from reference TRBV2 and TRBJ2-7, is EPEVTQTPSHQVTQMGQEVILRCVPISNHLYFYWYRQILGQKVEFLVSFYNNEISEKSEIFDDQFSVERPDGSNFTLKIRSTKLEDSAMYFCASLLAGGVYEQYFGPGTRLTVT.